This TCR beta chain derives from a study of blood T cell repertoires in COVID-19. Across the whole study: From T cells, B-cell-depleted T cells, or PBMCs came the material, which was cDNA or gDNA.

Living in 24 US areas, the participants were between roughly 18 and 89 years of age. Cohort 3 recovery required two negative PCRs, clearance, or symptom resolution. V was clipped by 5 bases and J by 3 bases; unmatched bases: 5. Germline CDR1 and CDR2: LNHDA and SQIVND (reference sequence). This CDR3 has 14 residues. As originally analysed: Quantification of nucleated cells was approximated via reference gene primer amplification. Clones were read by immunoSEQ multiplex PCR, and TCRdb kept only the in-frame ones, dropping some. The V and J calls and clone size are taken from that table; D and trimming were inferred from the DNA. The sample gives roughly 370,000 clones, about 87% of which show up once; about 10% is in the top ten.

The sequence was obtained from a woman between 50 and 59 years old who had recovered from COVID-19. V gene TRBV19 combines with J gene TRBJ2-7, with TRBD1 matching 9 bases. Material: PBMCs or T cells enriched from blood (not recorded which). CDR3: CASSRTGDSYEQYF. CDR3 nucleotide sequence: TGTGCCAGTAGTCGGACAGGGGACAGCTACGAGCAGTACTTC.